This T cell receptor beta chain was sequenced for a study of type 1 and type 2 diabetes patients. Study in general: Samples came from type 1 diabetic, type 2 diabetic or nondiabetic people, recruited in China.

No donor had another autoimmune disease or recent infection within four weeks. Study observations and caveats: Type 1 diabetes repertoires were significantly less diverse than type 2 diabetes ones. Some T1D-only expanded clones might appear in more T2D or control samples.

PCR was run on genomic DNA. A primer set of 30 forward and 13 reverse primers amplified the CDR3. TCRdb reprocessed the multiplex PCR reads via MiXCR and lists one record per CDR3 protein. The sample has about 270,000 distinct CDR3 sequences; around 47% are singletons. About this clonotype: Antigen: not known.

Germline V gives CDR1 SNHLY, CDR2 FYNNEI. Trimming removed 6 bases from V and 4 bases from J; junction bases left unmatched: 6. The CDR3 is 14 amino acids. The sample taken for sequencing was peripheral blood mononuclear cells (PBMCs). The gene calls are TRBV2 and TRBJ2-7; 10 bases are a match to TRBD2. This clonotype originated in a man between 18 and 29 years old with type 2 diabetes. The CDR3 here is CASRGLALGYEQYF. The CDR3 coding sequence is TGTGCCAGCAGGGGACTAGCGCTCGGGTACGAGCAGTACTTC.